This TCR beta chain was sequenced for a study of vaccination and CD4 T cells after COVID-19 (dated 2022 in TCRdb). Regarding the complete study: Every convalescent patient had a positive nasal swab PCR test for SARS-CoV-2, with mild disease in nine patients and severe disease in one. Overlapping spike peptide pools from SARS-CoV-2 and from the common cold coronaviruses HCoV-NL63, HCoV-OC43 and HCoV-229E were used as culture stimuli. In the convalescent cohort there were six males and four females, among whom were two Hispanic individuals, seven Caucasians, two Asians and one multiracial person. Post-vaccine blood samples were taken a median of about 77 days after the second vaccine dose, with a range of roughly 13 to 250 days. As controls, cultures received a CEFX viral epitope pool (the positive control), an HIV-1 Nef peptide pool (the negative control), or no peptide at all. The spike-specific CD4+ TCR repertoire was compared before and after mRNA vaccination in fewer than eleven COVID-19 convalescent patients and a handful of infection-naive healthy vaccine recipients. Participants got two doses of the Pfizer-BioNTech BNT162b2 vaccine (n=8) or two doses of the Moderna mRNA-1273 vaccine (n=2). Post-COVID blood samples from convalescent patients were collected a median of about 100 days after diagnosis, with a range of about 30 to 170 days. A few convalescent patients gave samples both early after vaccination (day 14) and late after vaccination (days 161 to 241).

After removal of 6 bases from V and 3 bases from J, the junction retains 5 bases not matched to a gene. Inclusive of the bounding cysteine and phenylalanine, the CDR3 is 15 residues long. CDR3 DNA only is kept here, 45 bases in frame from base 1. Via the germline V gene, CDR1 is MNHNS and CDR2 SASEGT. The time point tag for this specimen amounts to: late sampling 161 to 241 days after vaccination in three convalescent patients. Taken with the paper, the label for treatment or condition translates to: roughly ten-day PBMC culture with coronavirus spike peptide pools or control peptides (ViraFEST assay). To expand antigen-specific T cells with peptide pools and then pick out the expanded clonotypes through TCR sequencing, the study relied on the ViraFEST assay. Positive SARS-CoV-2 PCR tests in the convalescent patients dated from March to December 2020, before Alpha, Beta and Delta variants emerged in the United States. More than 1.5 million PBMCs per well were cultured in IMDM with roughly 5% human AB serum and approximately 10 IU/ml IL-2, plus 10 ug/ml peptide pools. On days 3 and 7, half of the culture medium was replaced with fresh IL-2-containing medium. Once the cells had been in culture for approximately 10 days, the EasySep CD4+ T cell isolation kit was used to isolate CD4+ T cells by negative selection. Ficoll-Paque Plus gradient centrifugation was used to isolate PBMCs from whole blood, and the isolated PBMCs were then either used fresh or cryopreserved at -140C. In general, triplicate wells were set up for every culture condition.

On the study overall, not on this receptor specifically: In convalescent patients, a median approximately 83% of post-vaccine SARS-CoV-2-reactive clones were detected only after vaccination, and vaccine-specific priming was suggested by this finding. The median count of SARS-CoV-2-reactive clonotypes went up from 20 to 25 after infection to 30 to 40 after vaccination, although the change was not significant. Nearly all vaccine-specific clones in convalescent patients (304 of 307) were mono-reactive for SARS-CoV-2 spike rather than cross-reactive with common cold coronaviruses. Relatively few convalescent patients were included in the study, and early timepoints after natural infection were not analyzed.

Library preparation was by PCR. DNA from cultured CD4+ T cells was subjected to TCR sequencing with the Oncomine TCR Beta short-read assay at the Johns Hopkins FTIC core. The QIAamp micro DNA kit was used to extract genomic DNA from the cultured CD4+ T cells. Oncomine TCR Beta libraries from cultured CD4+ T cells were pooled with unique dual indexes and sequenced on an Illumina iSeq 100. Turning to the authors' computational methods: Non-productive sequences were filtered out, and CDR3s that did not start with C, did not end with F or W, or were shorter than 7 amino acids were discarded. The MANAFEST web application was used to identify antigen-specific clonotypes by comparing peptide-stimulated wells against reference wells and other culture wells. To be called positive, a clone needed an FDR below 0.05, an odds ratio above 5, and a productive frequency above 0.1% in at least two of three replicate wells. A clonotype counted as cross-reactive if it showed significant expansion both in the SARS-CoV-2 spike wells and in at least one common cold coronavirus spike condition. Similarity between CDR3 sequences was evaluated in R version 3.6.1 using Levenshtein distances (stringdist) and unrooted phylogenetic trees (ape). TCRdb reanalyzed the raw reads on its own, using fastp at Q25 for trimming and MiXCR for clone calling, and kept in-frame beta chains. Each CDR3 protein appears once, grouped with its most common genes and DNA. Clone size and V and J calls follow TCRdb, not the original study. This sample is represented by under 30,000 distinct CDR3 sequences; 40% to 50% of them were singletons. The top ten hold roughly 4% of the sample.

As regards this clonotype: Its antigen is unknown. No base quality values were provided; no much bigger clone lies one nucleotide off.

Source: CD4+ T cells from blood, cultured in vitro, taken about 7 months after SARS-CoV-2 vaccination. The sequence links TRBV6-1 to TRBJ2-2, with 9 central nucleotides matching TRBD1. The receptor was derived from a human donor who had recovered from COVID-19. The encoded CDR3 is CASRTGGADTGELFF. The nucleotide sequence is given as TGTGCCAGCAGAACAGGGGGCGCGGACACCGGGGAGCTGTTTTTT.